This T cell receptor beta chain was obtained from a study of neurological immune-mediated disorders. This CDR3 comprises 14 residues. Germline V gene data show CDR1 as MNHNS and CDR2 as SASEGT. V trimming: 3 bases; J trimming: 2 bases; junction bases outside the gene matches: 2. The cDNA was produced through 5'RACE with 10-nucleotide random UMIs. TCRdb itself ran the 5' RACE reads through MiXCR, one entry per CDR3 protein. The data show fewer than 90,000 distinct CDR3 sequences, about a tenth seen once. Within the sample, this clonotype is medium-sized (0.01 to 0.1%). This clonotype was sampled from a man between 35 and 55 years old in good health. This sequence joins TRBV6-1 and TRBJ2-3, with 7 bases lining up with TRBD2. The sequenced sample was PBMCs. Here the CDR3 reads CASSEGLTTDTQYF. DNA of the CDR3: TGTGCCAGCAGTGAGGGACTAACCACAGATACGCAGTATTTT.